A single sample is the source of the 5 T cell receptor beta chains below, sequenced in a study of blood T cell repertoires in COVID-19. Libraries were prepared by immunoSEQ multiplex PCR; TCRdb keeps only in-frame clonotypes and omits some of them. This sample has roughly 180,000 clones, with about 85% found just once. Material for sequencing was peripheral blood. These receptors originate from a man in his 70s with active or convalescent COVID-19.

The chain uses TRBV3-1 (or the pseudogene TRBV3-2) and TRBJ1-2; 10 bases agree with TRBD1. This CDR3 region has 13 residues. The junction had 3 bases not matched to a gene; V was cut back by 7 bases and J by 4 bases. Germline V gene lookup returns CDR1 LGHDT and CDR2 YNNKEL (reference sequence). Here the CDR3 DNA reads TGTGCCAGCACCGGGACAGGGGCCTATGGCTACACCTTC. This codes for CASTGTGAYGYTF.

A note on this clone: A read error may explain this, as a much larger clone is one base away. In DNA form, the CDR3 reads TGTGCCAGCAGCGTAGTGCGTGGCGGTGAGTACAATGAGCAGTTCTTC. It specifies CASSVVRGGEYNEQFF. The chain has TRBV9 and TRBJ2-1; D gene unclear. The CDR3 runs to 16 residues. V was shortened by 0 bases and J by 4 bases, with 14 bases between the two germline ends. The germline gives CDR1 SGDLS, CDR2 YYNGEE.

This chain connects TRBV28 to TRBJ2-7; 8 nucleotides align to TRBD1. The germline V gene encodes CDR1 MDHEN and CDR2 SYDVKM. The V gene end was trimmed by 3 bases and the J gene end by 4 bases; junction bases not matched to a gene: 5. CDR3 size: 14 residues. This chain's CDR3 is CASSFDRGSYEQYF. DNA of the CDR3: TGTGCCAGCAGTTTTGACAGGGGTAGTTACGAGCAGTACTTC.

The chain recombines TRBV6-4 with TRBJ2-1, with 13 bases aligning to TRBD2. V was clipped by 4 bases and J by 2 bases; unmatched bases: 2. The germline gives CDR1 MRHNA, CDR2 SNTAGT. The CDR3 contains 16 residues. The CDR3 spells CASSGLAGGAYNEQFF. DNA of the CDR3: TGTGCCAGCAGTGGACTAGCGGGGGGCGCCTACAATGAGCAGTTCTTC.

The sample holds many counts of this clone. The V call is TRBV9, the J call TRBJ2-1; 8 bases agree with TRBD2. This CDR3 comprises 14 residues. After removal of 3 bases from V and 5 bases from J, the junction contained 4 bases not matched to a gene. Per germline, CDR1 SGDLS and CDR2 YYNGEE. The CDR3 reads CASSDIAGNNEQFF. The CDR3 coding sequence is TGTGCCAGCAGCGATATAGCGGGGAACAATGAGCAGTTCTTC. Full variable domain (remainder filled in from reference TRBV9 and TRBJ2-1): DSGVTQTPKHLITATGQRVTLRCSPRSGDLSVYWYQQSLDQGLQFLIQYYNGEERAKGNILERFSAQQFPDLHSELNLSSLELGDSALYFCASSDIAGNNEQFFGPGTRLTVL.